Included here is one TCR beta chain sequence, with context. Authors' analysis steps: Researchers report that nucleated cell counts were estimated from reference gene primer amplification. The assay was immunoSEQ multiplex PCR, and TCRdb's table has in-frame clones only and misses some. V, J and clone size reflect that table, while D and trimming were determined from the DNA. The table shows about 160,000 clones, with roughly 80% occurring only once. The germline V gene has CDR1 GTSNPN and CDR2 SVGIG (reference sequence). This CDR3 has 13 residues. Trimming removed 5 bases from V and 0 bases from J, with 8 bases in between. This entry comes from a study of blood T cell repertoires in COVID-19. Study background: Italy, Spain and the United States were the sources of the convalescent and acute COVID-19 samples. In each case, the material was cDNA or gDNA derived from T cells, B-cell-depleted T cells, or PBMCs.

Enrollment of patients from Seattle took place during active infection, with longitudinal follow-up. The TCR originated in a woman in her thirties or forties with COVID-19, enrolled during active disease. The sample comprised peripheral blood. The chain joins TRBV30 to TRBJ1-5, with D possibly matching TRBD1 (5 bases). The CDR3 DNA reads TGTGCCTGGGCACAGGATAGCAATCAGCCCCAGCATTTT. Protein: CAWAQDSNQPQHF.